These T cell receptor beta chains were read from a single sample in a study of read filtering for tumor transcriptome and immune sequencing. TCRdb processed the reads anew with MiXCR; each CDR3 protein has one entry. The sample has tens of thousands of distinct CDR3 sequences; roughly a fifth are singletons. Sequenced material: a population of CD138-negative cells sorted from bone marrow. These receptors originate from a donor at least 40 years old with multiple myeloma. CDR3s include the opening cysteine and the closing phenylalanine or tryptophan. D genes are given only for firm matches. Size tells how often a clone was seen (once, few, many) or the class of an expanded clone, and some rows leave it out.

CDR3: CSVEKAGSNYGYTF
DNA: TGCAGCGTTGAGAAAGCAGGGAGTAACTATGGCTACACCTTC
J: TRBJ1-2
size: many
V: TRBV29-1
D: -
length: 14

CDR3: CATSDSRVANEKLFF
DNA: TGTGCCACCAGTGATTCGCGGGTTGCTAATGAAAAACTGTTTTTT
J: TRBJ1-4
size: many
V: TRBV24-1
D: -
length: 15

CDR3: CASSPLTGRSYEQYF
DNA: TGTGCCAGCAGCCCCCTTACCGGACGCTCCTACGAGCAGTACTTC
J: TRBJ2-7
size: many
V: TRBV28
D: -
length: 15

CDR3: CSASPGQGGNEQFF
DNA: TGCAGTGCTTCCCCGGGACAGGGAGGCAATGAGCAGTTCTTC
J: TRBJ2-1
size: many
V: TRBV20-1
D: TRBD1
length: 14

CDR3: CASSDARIRETQYF
DNA: TGTGCCAGCAGTGACGCCCGGATTAGAGAGACCCAGTACTTC
J: TRBJ2-5
size: many
V: TRBV25-1
D: -
length: 14

CDR3: CASSFQLAGVDEQFF
DNA: TGTGCCAGCAGTTTCCAACTAGCGGGAGTTGATGAGCAGTTCTTC
J: TRBJ2-1
size: many
V: TRBV12-3/TRBV12-4
D: TRBD2
length: 15

CDR3: CSVMTSGSGGFSYEQYF
DNA: TGCAGTGTAATGACTAGCGGGAGCGGGGGCTTTTCCTACGAGCAGTACTTC
J: TRBJ2-7
size: many
V: TRBV20-1
D: TRBD2
length: 17

CDR3: CSVPGQTNTEAFF
DNA: TGCAGCGTACCTGGACAGACTAACACTGAAGCTTTCTTT
J: TRBJ1-1
size: many
V: TRBV29-1
D: -
length: 13

CDR3: CASSPENTDTQYF
DNA: TGCGCCAGCAGCCCGGAAAACACAGATACGCAGTATTTT
J: TRBJ2-3
size: many
V: TRBV5-1
D: -
length: 13

CDR3: CAWNRVTEAFF
DNA: TGTGCCTGGAACAGGGTAACTGAAGCTTTCTTT
J: TRBJ1-1
size: many
V: TRBV30
D: -
length: 11

CDR3: CASSLEGWGSYNEQFF
DNA: TGCGCCAGCAGCTTGGAGGGATGGGGCTCCTACAATGAGCAGTTCTTC
J: TRBJ2-1
size: few
V: TRBV5-1
D: -
length: 16

CDR3: CASKGPMGASGSGGGSYNEQFF
DNA: TGCGCCAGCAAGGGTCCTATGGGGGCTAGCGGGAGCGGGGGTGGATCCTACAATGAGCAGTTCTTC
J: TRBJ2-1
size: many
V: TRBV10-1
D: TRBD2
length: 22

CDR3: CAWHHRNTGELFF
DNA: TGTGCCTGGCACCATAGGAACACCGGGGAGCTGTTTTTT
J: TRBJ2-2
size: many
V: TRBV30
D: -
length: 13

CDR3: CASRRDRDSGYAF
DNA: TGTGCCAGCAGAAGGGACAGGGATAGTGGCTACGCCTTC
J: TRBJ1-2
size: few
V: TRBV2
D: TRBD1
length: 13

CDR3: CSARGPGLNEQFF
DNA: TGCAGTGCTAGAGGCCCAGGGTTAAATGAGCAGTTCTTC
J: TRBJ2-1
size: many
V: TRBV20-1
D: -
length: 13

CDR3: CASSLPGTVPYGYTF
DNA: TGTGCCAGCAGTTTGCCCGGGACGGTACCCTATGGCTACACCTTC
J: TRBJ1-2
size: many
V: TRBV28
D: -
length: 15

CDR3: CSAGAGQETQYF
DNA: TGCAGTGCCGGTGCGGGACAAGAGACCCAGTACTTC
J: TRBJ2-5
size: many
V: TRBV20-1
D: -
length: 12

CDR3: CASSGKDNMNTEAFF
DNA: TGTGCCAGCAGCGGGAAGGACAATATGAACACTGAAGCTTTCTTT
J: TRBJ1-1
size: few
V: TRBV13
D: -
length: 15

CDR3: CASSPEGGRETQYF
DNA: TGTGCCAGCAGTCCCGAGGGGGGCAGGGAGACCCAGTACTTC
J: TRBJ2-5
size: many
V: TRBV7-9
D: -
length: 14

CDR3: CATSGLETGVPGYNEQSF
DNA: TGTGCCACCAGCGGGTTAGAGACAGGGGTGCCCGGCTACAATGAACAGTCCTTC
J: TRBJ2-1
size: -
V: TRBV15
D: TRBD1
length: 18

CDR3: CASLSGGNTGELFF
DNA: TGCGCCAGCTTATCGGGGGGGAACACCGGGGAGCTGTTTTTT
J: TRBJ2-2
size: -
V: TRBV5-1
D: TRBD2
length: 14

CDR3: CASSLADVYEQYF
DNA: TGCGCCAGCAGCTTGGCCGACGTCTACGAGCAGTACTTC
J: TRBJ2-7
size: many
V: TRBV5-1
D: -
length: 13

CDR3: CASSIGTGRSQYF
DNA: TGTGCCAGCAGTATAGGGACAGGGAGGTCCCAGTACTTC
J: TRBJ2-5
size: many
V: TRBV28
D: TRBD1
length: 13

CDR3: CAISDTGTGDTYEQYF
DNA: TGTGCCATCAGTGATACCGGGACAGGGGACACCTACGAGCAGTACTTC
J: TRBJ2-7
size: -
V: TRBV10-3
D: TRBD1
length: 16

CDR3: CARSLRTNQPQHF
DNA: TGTGCCAGAAGCTTGCGGACAAATCAGCCCCAGCATTTT
J: TRBJ1-5
size: many
V: TRBV5-3
D: -
length: 13

CDR3: CASSPTGTNQPQHF
DNA: TGTGCCAGCAGCCCTACAGGGACCAATCAGCCCCAGCATTTT
J: TRBJ1-5
size: -
V: TRBV9
D: -
length: 14

CDR3: CASSLMGAGIYEQYF
DNA: TGTGCCAGCAGCTTAATGGGAGCAGGGATATACGAGCAGTACTTC
J: TRBJ2-7
size: -
V: TRBV7-3
D: -
length: 15

CDR3: CASSPQTGGAGSRNIQYF
DNA: TGTGCCAGCTCACCTCAGACAGGGGGCGCGGGGAGCCGGAACATTCAGTACTTC
J: TRBJ2-4
size: few
V: TRBV18
D: TRBD1
length: 18

CDR3: CAISPGQGGTGELFF
DNA: TGTGCCATCAGCCCCGGACAGGGGGGAACCGGGGAGCTGTTTTTT
J: TRBJ2-2
size: few
V: TRBV10-3
D: TRBD1
length: 15

CDR3: CASSPKGQGVARGYTF
DNA: TGTGCCAGCAGCCCGAAAGGACAGGGGGTCGCCCGAGGCTACACCTTC
J: TRBJ1-2
size: few
V: TRBV6-6
D: TRBD1
length: 16

CDR3: CATSNGRAKETQYF
DNA: TGTGCCACCAGCAACGGCCGGGCGAAAGAGACCCAGTACTTC
J: TRBJ2-5
size: many
V: TRBV24-1
D: -
length: 14

CDR3: CASSPARGGNQPQHF
DNA: TGTGCCAGTAGCCCGGCCAGGGGGGGTAATCAGCCCCAGCATTTT
J: TRBJ1-5
size: many
V: TRBV19
D: TRBD1
length: 15

CDR3: CSVEDSGGPQETQYF
DNA: TGCAGCGTTGAAGATAGCGGGGGACCCCAAGAGACCCAGTACTTC
J: TRBJ2-5
size: many
V: TRBV29-1
D: TRBD2
length: 15

CDR3: CASSFVRVNYGYTF
DNA: TGTGCCAGCAGCTTTGTTAGGGTGAACTATGGCTACACCTTC
J: TRBJ1-2
size: many
V: TRBV7-2
D: -
length: 14

CDR3: CASSYAKSSYNEQFF
DNA: TGTGCCAGCAGCTACGCGAAGAGCTCCTACAATGAGCAGTTCTTC
J: TRBJ2-1
size: many
V: TRBV5-6
D: -
length: 15

CDR3: CSARDPKRGPSETRYF
DNA: TGCAGTGCTAGAGATCCTAAGCGGGGGCCTTCAGAGACCCGGTACTTC
J: TRBJ2-5
size: -
V: TRBV20-1
D: TRBD2
length: 16

CDR3: CSADRGPPPYNEQFF
DNA: TGCAGTGCTGACAGGGGGCCGCCTCCCTACAATGAGCAGTTCTTC
J: TRBJ2-1
size: many
V: TRBV20-1
D: TRBD1
length: 15

CDR3: CASRSGSRGELFF
DNA: TGTGCCAGTAGGAGCGGGAGTCGCGGGGAGCTGTTTTTT
J: TRBJ2-2
size: many
V: TRBV19
D: TRBD2
length: 13

CDR3: CANSLSAGGTDTQYF
DNA: TGTGCCAACAGTTTATCCGCGGGGGGCACAGATACGCAGTATTTT
J: TRBJ2-3
size: -
V: TRBV12-3/TRBV12-4
D: TRBD2
length: 15

CDR3: CASSNRDEQETQYF
DNA: TGTGCCAGCAGCAATCGGGACGAACAAGAGACCCAGTACTTC
J: TRBJ2-5
size: many
V: TRBV11-3
D: -
length: 14

CDR3: CSAKPWTYEQYF
DNA: TGCAGTGCTAAACCCTGGACCTACGAGCAGTACTTC
J: TRBJ2-7
size: -
V: TRBV20-1
D: -
length: 12

CDR3: CASSRPGLAVLKNTGELFF
DNA: TGTGCCAGCAGTAGACCGGGACTAGCGGTCTTAAAGAACACCGGGGAGCTGTTTTTT
J: TRBJ2-2
size: many
V: TRBV6-5
D: TRBD2
length: 19

CDR3: CASSQVGYGYTF
DNA: TGTGCCAGCAGCCAAGTAGGCTATGGCTACACCTTC
J: TRBJ1-2
size: many
V: TRBV3-1
D: -
length: 12

CDR3: CASSLEGSYEQYF
DNA: TGCGCCAGCAGCTTGGAAGGGTCCTACGAGCAGTACTTC
J: TRBJ2-7
size: many
V: TRBV5-1
D: -
length: 13

CDR3: CASSLNRANTGELFF
DNA: TGTGCCAGCAGCTTAAACAGGGCGAACACCGGGGAGCTGTTTTTT
J: TRBJ2-2
size: -
V: TRBV7-9
D: -
length: 15

CDR3: CAWSVLLNTEAFF
DNA: TGTGCCTGGAGTGTTCTACTGAACACTGAAGCTTTCTTT
J: TRBJ1-1
size: few
V: TRBV30
D: -
length: 13

CDR3: CASSPAFSRGHYEQYF
DNA: TGTGCCAGCAGCCCGGCCTTTTCCCGGGGCCACTACGAGCAGTACTTC
J: TRBJ2-7
size: many
V: TRBV7-2
D: -
length: 16

CDR3: CSVGTVDQPQHF
DNA: TGCAGCGTTGGGACAGTTGATCAGCCCCAGCATTTT
J: TRBJ1-5
size: -
V: TRBV29-1
D: -
length: 12

CDR3: CASSPQPGNTEAFF
DNA: TGCGCCAGCAGCCCCCAACCGGGAAACACTGAAGCTTTCTTT
J: TRBJ1-1
size: -
V: TRBV5-1
D: -
length: 14

CDR3: CSARERRGKETQGF
DNA: TGCAGTGCTAGAGAGCGGCGGGGAAAAGAGACCCAGGGCTTC
J: TRBJ2-5
size: -
V: TRBV20-1
D: -
length: 14

CDR3: CSAREVTGAYEQYF
DNA: TGCAGTGCTAGAGAGGTGACAGGGGCCTACGAGCAGTACTTC
J: TRBJ2-7
size: many
V: TRBV20-1
D: TRBD1
length: 14

CDR3: CASSLDRIAQPQHF
DNA: TGTGCCAGCAGTTTGGACAGGATCGCCCAGCCCCAGCATTTT
J: TRBJ1-5
size: many
V: TRBV12-3/TRBV12-4
D: TRBD1
length: 14

CDR3: CASSEAAGGITGELFF
DNA: TGTGCCAGCAGTGAAGCGGCGGGGGGGATCACCGGGGAGCTGTTTTTT
J: TRBJ2-2
size: -
V: TRBV6-1
D: TRBD2
length: 16

CDR3: CASSIGDLLGEQFF
DNA: TGTGCCAGTAGTATAGGAGACCTCCTGGGTGAGCAGTTCTTC
J: TRBJ2-1
size: few
V: TRBV19
D: -
length: 14

CDR3: CSANENRQGSPLHF
DNA: TGCAGTGCCAATGAGAACCGACAGGGTTCACCCCTCCACTTT
J: TRBJ1-6
size: many
V: TRBV20-1
D: TRBD1
length: 14